This T cell receptor beta chain derives from a study of regulatory and conventional T cells in breast cancer (dated by TCRdb to about 2015). Preparation of the library involved PCR. The sequencer was an Illumina MiSeq. TCRdb ran its own pipeline on the public reads, namely fastp trimming at Q25 and MiXCR clone calling, and kept in-frame beta chains. Identical CDR3 proteins give one entry, which carries the most common genes and DNA. The table for this sample lists approximately 9,600 distinct CDR3 sequences; about 35% of them were counted only once. The ten biggest clones cover more than 5% of the sample. This clonotype is assessed as medium-sized (0.01 to 0.1%). The antigen it recognizes is unknown. There are no base qualities to consult, and no much larger clone falls within one base. The specimen sequenced was conventional T cells from blood. The source is a male donor in good health.

CDR3 protein: CASRTDAASTDTQYF. The base sequence is TGTGCCAGCAGAACCGACGCGGCTAGCACAGATACGCAGTATTTT. The rearrangement joined TRBV2 to TRBJ2-3; the D gene is not confidently resolved. CDR1 is given as SNHLY and CDR2 as FYNNEI, both from the germline V gene. Between the V and J ends, shortened by 6 bases and 0 bases respectively, the junction contains 13 bases. CDR3 length: 15 amino acids, cysteine to phenylalanine. Only the CDR3 DNA is retained, 45 bases long and in frame from the first base.